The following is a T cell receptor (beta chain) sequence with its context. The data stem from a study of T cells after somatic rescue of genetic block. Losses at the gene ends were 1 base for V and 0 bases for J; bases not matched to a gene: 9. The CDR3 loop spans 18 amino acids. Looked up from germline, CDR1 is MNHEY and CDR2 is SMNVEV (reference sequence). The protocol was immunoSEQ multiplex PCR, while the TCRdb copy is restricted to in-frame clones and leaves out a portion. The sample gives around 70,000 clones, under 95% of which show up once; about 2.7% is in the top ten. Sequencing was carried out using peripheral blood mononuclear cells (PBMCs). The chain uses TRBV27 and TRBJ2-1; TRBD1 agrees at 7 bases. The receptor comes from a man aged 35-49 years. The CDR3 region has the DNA TGTGCCAGCAGTTTATACCGGGACAGACCCCCCTCCTACAATGAGCAGTTCTTC. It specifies CASSLYRDRPPSYNEQFF.